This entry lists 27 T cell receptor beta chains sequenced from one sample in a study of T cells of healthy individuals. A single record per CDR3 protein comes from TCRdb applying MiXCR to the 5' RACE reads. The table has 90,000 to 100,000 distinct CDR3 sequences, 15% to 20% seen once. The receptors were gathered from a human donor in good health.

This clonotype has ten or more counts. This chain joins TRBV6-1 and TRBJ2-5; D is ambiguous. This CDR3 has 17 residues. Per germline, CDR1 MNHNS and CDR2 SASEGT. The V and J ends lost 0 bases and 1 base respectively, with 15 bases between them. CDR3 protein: CASSEAWSAGTQETQYF. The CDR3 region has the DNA TGTGCCAGCAGTGAAGCGTGGTCGGCCGGAACCCAAGAGACCCAGTACTTC.

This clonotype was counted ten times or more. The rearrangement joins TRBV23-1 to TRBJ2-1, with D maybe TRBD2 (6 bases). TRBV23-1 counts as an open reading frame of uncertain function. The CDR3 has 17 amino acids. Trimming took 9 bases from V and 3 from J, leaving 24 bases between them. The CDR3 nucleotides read TGCGCCAGTGGAGGCGCTAAGCGCGGGAAGAGCTACAATGAGCAGTTCTTC. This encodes CASGGAKRGKSYNEQFF.

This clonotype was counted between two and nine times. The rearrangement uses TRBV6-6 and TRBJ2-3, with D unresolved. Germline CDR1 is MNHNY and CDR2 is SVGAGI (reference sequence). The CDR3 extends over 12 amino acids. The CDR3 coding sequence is TGTGCTATTGGCAAAGGCGCAGATACGCAGTATTTT. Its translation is CAIGKGADTQYF.

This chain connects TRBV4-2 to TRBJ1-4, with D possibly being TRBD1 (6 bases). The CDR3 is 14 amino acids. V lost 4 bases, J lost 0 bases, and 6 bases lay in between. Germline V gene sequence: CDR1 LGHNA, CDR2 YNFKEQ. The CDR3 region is CASSPGATNEKLFF. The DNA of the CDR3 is TGTGCCAGCAGCCCAGGGGCAACTAATGAAAAACTGTTTTTT.

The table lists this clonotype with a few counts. CDR3 coding DNA: TGTGCCAGCGAGGCTGCAGGGGGCAGAACCTATGGCTACACCTTC. Its translation is CASEAAGGRTYGYTF. V and J are TRBV2 and TRBJ1-2, with 8 nucleotides matching TRBD1. CDR1 is SNHLY and CDR2 is FYNNEI in the germline V gene. V shed 8 bases and J 4 bases; nucleotides not matched to a gene: 12. This CDR3 comprises 15 residues.

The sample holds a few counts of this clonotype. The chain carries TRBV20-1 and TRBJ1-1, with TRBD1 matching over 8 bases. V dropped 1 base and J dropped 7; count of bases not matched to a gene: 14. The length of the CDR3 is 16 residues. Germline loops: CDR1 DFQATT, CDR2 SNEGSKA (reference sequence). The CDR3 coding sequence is TGCAGTGCTAGAGTAACGCAGGGGGCGCGGTCGGGTGAAGCTTTCTTT. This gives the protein CSARVTQGARSGEAFF.

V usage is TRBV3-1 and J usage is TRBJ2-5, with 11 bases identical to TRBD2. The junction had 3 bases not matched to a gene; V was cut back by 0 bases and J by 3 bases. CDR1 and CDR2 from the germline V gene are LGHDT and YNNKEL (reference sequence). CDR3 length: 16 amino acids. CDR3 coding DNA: TGTGCCAGCAGCCAAGATCTGACTAGCGGGAAAGAGACCCAGTACTTC. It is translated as CASSQDLTSGKETQYF.

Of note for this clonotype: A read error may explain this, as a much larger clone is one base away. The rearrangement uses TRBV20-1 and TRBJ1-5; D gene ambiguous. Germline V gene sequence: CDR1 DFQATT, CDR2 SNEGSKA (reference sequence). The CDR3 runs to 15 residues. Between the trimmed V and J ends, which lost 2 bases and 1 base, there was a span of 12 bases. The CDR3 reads CSARTVEWSNQPQHF. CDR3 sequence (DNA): TGCAGTGCTAGAACCGTGGAATGGAGCAATCAGCCCCAGCATTTT.

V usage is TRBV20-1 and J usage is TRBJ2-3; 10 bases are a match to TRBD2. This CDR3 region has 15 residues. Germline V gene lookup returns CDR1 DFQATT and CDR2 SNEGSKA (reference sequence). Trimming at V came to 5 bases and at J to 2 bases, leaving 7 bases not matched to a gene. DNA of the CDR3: TGCAGTGCTCGATCTAGCGGGGGAGCCACAGATACGCAGTATTTT. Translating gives CSARSSGGATDTQYF.

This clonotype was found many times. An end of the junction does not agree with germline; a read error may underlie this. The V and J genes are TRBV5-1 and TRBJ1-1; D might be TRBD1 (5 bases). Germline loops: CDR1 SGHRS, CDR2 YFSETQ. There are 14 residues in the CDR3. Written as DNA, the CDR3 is TGTGCCAGCAGTTTACTGGGGGGGAACACTGAAGCTTTCTTT. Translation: CASSLLGGNTEAFF.

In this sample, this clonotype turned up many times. CDR3 sequence: CASSLRIRRHQPQHF. The CDR3 nucleotides are TGTGCCAGCAGTTTAAGGATACGGCGCCATCAGCCCCAGCATTTT. V and J are TRBV28 and TRBJ1-5; no clear D. The V gene's germline CDR1 is MDHEN and CDR2 SYDVKM. The CDR3 is 15 amino acids. Trimming removed 2 bases from V and 5 bases from J, with 13 bases in between.

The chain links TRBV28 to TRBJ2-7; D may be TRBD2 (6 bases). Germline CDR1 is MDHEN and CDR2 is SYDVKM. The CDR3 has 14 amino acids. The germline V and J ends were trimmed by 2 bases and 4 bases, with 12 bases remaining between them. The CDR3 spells CASSLGDAGYEQYF. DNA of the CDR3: TGTGCCAGCAGTTTAGGGGATGCGGGGTACGAGCAGTACTTC.

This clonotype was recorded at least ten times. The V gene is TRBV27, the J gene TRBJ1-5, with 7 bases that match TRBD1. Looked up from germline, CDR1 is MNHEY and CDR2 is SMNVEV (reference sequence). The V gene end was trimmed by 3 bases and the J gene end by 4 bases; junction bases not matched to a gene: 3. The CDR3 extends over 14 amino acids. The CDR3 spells CASSLGQPNQPQHF. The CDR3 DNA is TGTGCCAGCAGTTTGGGACAGCCTAATCAGCCCCAGCATTTT.

The chain's CDR3 is CASSPGTGVYEQYF. The CDR3 nucleotides are TGTGCCAGCTCACCAGGGACAGGGGTCTACGAGCAGTACTTC. The chain has TRBV18 and TRBJ2-7; TRBD1 matches at 10 bases. Germline V gives CDR1 KGHSH, CDR2 LQKENI. The CDR3 is made up of 14 amino acids. Trimming took 2 bases from V and 3 from J; bases not matched to a gene: 1. The full variable domain, in which reference TRBV18 and TRBJ2-7 provide the parts outside the CDR3, is NAGVMQNPRHLVRRRGQEARLRCSPMKGHSHVYWYRQLPEEGLKFMVYLQKENIIDESGMPKERFSAEFPKEGPSILRIQQVVRGDSAAYFCASSPGTGVYEQYFGPGTRLTVT.

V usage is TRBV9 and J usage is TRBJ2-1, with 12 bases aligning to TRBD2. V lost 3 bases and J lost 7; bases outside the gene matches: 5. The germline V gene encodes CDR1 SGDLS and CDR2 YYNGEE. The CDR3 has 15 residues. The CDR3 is CASSASGGARNEQFF. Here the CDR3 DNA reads TGTGCCAGCAGCGCTAGCGGGGGGGCTCGGAATGAGCAGTTCTTC.

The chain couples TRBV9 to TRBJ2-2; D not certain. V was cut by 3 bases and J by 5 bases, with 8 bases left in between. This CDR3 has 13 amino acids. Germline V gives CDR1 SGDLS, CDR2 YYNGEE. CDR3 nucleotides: TGTGCCAGCAGCGCGACTCCTACCGGGGAGCTGTTTTTT. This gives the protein CASSATPTGELFF.

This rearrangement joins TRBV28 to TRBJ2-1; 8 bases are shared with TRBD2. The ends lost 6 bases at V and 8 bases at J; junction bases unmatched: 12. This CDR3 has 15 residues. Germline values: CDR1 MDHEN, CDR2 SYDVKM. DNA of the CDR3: TGTGCCAGCAGAGCCGCCGGGACTAGTCGTTATGAGCAGTTCTTC. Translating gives CASRAAGTSRYEQFF. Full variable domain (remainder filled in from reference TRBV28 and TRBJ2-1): DVKVTQSSRYLVKRTGEKVFLECVQDMDHENMFWYRQDPGLGLRLIYFSYDVKMKEKGDIPEGYSVSREKKERFSLILESASTNQTSMYLCASRAAGTSRYEQFFGPGTRLTVL.

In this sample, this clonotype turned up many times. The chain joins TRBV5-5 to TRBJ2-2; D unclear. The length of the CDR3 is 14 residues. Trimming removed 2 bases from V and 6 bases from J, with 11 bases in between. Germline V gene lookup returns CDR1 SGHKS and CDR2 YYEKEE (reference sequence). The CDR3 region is CASSFYREAGELFF. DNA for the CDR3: TGTGCCAGCAGCTTCTATAGGGAAGCCGGGGAGCTGTTTTTT.

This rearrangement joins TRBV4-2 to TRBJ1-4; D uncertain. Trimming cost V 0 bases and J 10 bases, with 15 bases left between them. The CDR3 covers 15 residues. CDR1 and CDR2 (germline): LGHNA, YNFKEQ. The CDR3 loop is CASSQERLRTGKLFF. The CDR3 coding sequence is TGTGCCAGCAGCCAAGAAAGATTGAGGACGGGAAAACTGTTTTTT.

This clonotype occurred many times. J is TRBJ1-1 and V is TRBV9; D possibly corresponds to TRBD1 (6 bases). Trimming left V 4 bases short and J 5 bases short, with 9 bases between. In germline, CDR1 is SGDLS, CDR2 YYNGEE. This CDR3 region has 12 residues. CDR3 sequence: CASSPQGTEAFF. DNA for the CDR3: TGTGCCAGCAGCCCCCAGGGGACTGAAGCTTTCTTT.

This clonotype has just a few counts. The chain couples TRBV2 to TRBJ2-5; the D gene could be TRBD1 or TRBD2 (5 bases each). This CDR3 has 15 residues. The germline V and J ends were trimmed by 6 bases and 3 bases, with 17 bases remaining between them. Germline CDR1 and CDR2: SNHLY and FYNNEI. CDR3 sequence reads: CASRGLSGLKETQYF. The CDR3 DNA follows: TGTGCCAGCAGGGGGCTGAGCGGATTAAAAGAGACCCAGTACTTC. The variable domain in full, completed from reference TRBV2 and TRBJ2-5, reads EPEVTQTPSHQVTQMGQEVILRCVPISNHLYFYWYRQILGQKVEFLVSFYNNEISEKSEIFDDQFSVERPDGSNFTLKIRSTKLEDSAMYFCASRGLSGLKETQYFGPGTRLLVL.

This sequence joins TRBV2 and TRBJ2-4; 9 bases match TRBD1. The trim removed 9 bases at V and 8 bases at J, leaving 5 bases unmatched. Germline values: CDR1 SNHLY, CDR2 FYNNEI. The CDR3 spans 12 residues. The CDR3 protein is CASLGQGDIQYF. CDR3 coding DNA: TGTGCCAGTTTGGGACAGGGCGACATTCAGTACTTC.

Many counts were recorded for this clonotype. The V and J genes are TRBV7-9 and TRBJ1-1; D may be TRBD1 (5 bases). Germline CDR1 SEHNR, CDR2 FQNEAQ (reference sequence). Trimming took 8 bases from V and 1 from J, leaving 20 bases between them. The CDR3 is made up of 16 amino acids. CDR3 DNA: TGTGCCAGCCGTGGCCAGGGTTCGACTGAGAACACTGAAGCTTTCTTT. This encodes CASRGQGSTENTEAFF.

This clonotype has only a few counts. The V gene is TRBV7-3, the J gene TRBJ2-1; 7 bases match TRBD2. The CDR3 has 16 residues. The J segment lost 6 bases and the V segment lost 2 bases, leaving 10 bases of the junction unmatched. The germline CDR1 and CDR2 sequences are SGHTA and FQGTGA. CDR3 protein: CASSLRAGDLPNEQFF. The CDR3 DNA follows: TGTGCCAGCAGCTTACGGGCGGGAGATCTGCCCAATGAGCAGTTCTTC.

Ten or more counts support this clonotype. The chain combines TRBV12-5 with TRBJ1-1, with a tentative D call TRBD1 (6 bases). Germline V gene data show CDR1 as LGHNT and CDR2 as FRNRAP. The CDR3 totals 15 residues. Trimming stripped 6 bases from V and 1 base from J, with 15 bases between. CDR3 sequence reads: CASGRPTGQNTEAFF. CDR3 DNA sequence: TGTGCTAGTGGCCGACCGACGGGACAGAACACTGAAGCTTTCTTT.

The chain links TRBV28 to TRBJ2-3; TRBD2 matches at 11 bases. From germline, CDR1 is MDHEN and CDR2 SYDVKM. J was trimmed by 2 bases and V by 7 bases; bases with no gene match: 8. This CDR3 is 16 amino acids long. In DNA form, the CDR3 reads TGTGCCAGCACCGGGACTAGCGGCCCGACCACAGATACGCAGTATTTT. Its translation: CASTGTSGPTTDTQYF.

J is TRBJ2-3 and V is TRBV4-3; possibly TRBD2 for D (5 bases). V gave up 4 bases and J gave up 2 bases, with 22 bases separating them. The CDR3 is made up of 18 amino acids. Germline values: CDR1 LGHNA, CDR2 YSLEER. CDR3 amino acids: CASSPSKGLTRHTDTQYF. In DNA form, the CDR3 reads TGCGCCAGCAGCCCCTCAAAAGGACTGACCCGTCACACAGATACGCAGTATTTT.